The rows below give T cell receptor beta chains drawn from one sample of a study of blood T cell repertoires in COVID-19. Libraries were prepared by immunoSEQ multiplex PCR; TCRdb keeps only in-frame clonotypes and omits some of them. Of around 170,000 clones listed, approximately 85% were seen once; the top ten hold roughly 9%. The sequencing input was PBMCs or T cells enriched from blood (not recorded which). These receptors were taken from a woman younger than 30 who had recovered from COVID-19. Both conserved end residues are trimmed from each CDR3. Each record gives: V gene, J gene, CDR3 protein.

TRBV5-4,TRBJ1-2,ASSLQGDGYT
TRBV4-3,TRBJ1-6,ASSRGGTADSPLH
TRBV5-1,TRBJ1-1,ASSSNQGSTTEAF
TRBV7-8,TRBJ1-4,ASSPELGRSRGREKLF
TRBV4-1,TRBJ1-4,ASSQEDDYILEKLF
TRBV12-3/TRBV12-4,TRBJ2-1,ASSFGRYNEQF
TRBV7-9,TRBJ2-7,ASSSLDRGLSHEQY
TRBV29-1,TRBJ1-1,SVTHGGEAF
TRBV5-1,TRBJ2-7,ASSTQGAQGYEQY
TRBV13,TRBJ2-7,ASSFGAEQY
TRBV7-9,TRBJ1-5,ASSLAGQPQH
TRBV7-3,TRBJ2-3,ASSLSTSGTSDTQY
TRBV19,TRBJ1-1,ASTYRVSPDTEAF
TRBV5-5,TRBJ1-6,ASSLQGVAPNNSPLH
TRBV7-2,TRBJ2-2,ASSPTSGSGAGELF
TRBV5-1,TRBJ2-1,ASSYPGAPNNEQF
TRBV4-1,TRBJ1-1,ASSQEAKAEAF
TRBV6-2/TRBV6-3,TRBJ1-2,ASSYSGDRPLTNYGYT
TRBV12-3/TRBV12-4,TRBJ1-1,ASTFSSTGEAF
TRBV5-1,TRBJ2-7,ASSLSPKGAWSSYEQY
TRBV28,TRBJ1-2,ASSLWGRDYGYT
TRBV19,TRBJ1-1,ASSITGFMNTEAF
TRBV4-3,TRBJ2-2,ASSQVSGGTTDTGELF
TRBV7-2,TRBJ1-4,ASSPSRSTARGGLF
TRBV10-3,TRBJ2-7,AISPRGDTSYEQY
TRBV7-2,TRBJ1-5,ASSRSQGHQPQH
TRBV27,TRBJ1-2,ASSSYGQGKGNYGYT
TRBV27,TRBJ2-2,ASRETTGGELF
TRBV6-2/TRBV6-3,TRBJ2-7,ASSSTRDSFSYEQY
TRBV5-1,TRBJ1-2,ASSPQTQGQFYT
TRBV18,TRBJ1-3,ASSDRVSGNTIY
TRBV11-2,TRBJ1-1,ASSLQSPNTEAF
TRBV6-4,TRBJ1-1,ASSDSGKGDTEAF
TRBV19,TRBJ1-6,ASRRGLPYNSPLH
TRBV21-1,TRBJ1-5,ASSTQGSKPQH
TRBV5-1,TRBJ1-1,ASSLLGTGLLTEAF
TRBV5-4,TRBJ2-5,ASSPRDQETQY